Shown below are 20 T cell receptor beta chains from a single sample sequenced in a study of beta chain features in type 1 diabetes. cDNA synthesis used the whole RNA isolate, giving expressed TCRB sequences. Sequencing was performed with immunoSEQ multiplex PCR; in TCRdb, only in-frame clones are kept and a portion is missing. This table holds about 9,400 clones, about 84% found once. The sample consisted of Tregs from blood. The receptors here all came from a young woman in good health.

The chain recombines TRBV5-1 with TRBJ2-7; 9 bases are a match to TRBD1. Trimming cost V 4 bases and J 5 bases; bases outside gene matches: 10. The CDR3 is 15 residues long. Germline values: CDR1 SGHRS, CDR2 YFSETQ. The CDR3 loop reads CASSPTPGQGHEQYF. For the CDR3, the DNA is TGCGCCAGCAGCCCTACCCCGGGACAGGGCCACGAGCAGTACTTC.

The V and J genes are TRBV30 and TRBJ2-1; TRBD1 matches 8 bases. The length of the CDR3 is 13 residues. After removal of 3 bases from V and 15 bases from J, the junction contained 13 bases not matched to a gene. From germline, CDR1 is GTSNPN and CDR2 SVGIG (reference sequence). The CDR3 region is CAWSVQGAGRPFF. The CDR3 DNA reads TGTGCCTGGAGCGTCCAGGGGGCGGGTCGGCCGTTCTTC.

V and J are TRBV5-1 and TRBJ2-7; weak D call: TRBD2 (7 bases). Trimming cost V 4 bases and J 3 bases, with 14 bases left between them. The CDR3 is made up of 14 amino acids. CDR1 SGHRS and CDR2 YFSETQ come from the germline V gene. The CDR3: CASSTGTISYEQYF. In DNA, the CDR3 is TGCGCCAGCAGCACAGGGACTATCAGCTACGAGCAGTACTTC.

The chain carries TRBV5-1 and TRBJ2-3, with D possibly TRBD1 on 6 matching bases. This CDR3 has 14 residues. Germline values: CDR1 SGHRS, CDR2 YFSETQ. With 2 bases removed from V and 2 bases from J, the gap between germline ends came to 9 bases. CDR3 nucleotide sequence: TGCGCCAGCAGCTTTGGACAGATCACAGATACGCAGTATTTT. Translation gives CASSFGQITDTQYF. The full variable domain, in which reference TRBV5-1 and TRBJ2-3 provide the parts outside the CDR3, is KAGVTQTPRYLIKTRGQQVTLSCSPISGHRSVSWYQQTPGQGLQFLFEYFSETQRNKGNFPGRFSGRQFSNSRSEMNVSTLELGDSALYLCASSFGQITDTQYFGPGTRLTVL.

This clone was counted a few times. The chain combines TRBV7-2 with TRBJ1-2; D might be TRBD1 (6 bases). Germline V gene sequence: CDR1 SGHTA, CDR2 FQGNSA. The V end was cut by 6 bases, the J end by 4 bases, with 15 bases between. CDR3 length: 14 amino acids. The CDR3 sequence: CASSSALGGYGYTF. In DNA, the CDR3 is TGTGCCAGCAGTTCCGCACTAGGGGGCTATGGCTACACCTTC.

The rearrangement joins TRBV5-6 to TRBJ2-5; D gene uncertain. The V gene lost 1 base and the J gene lost 7 bases, with 17 bases spanning the gap. CDR1 is SGHDT and CDR2 is YYEEEE in the germline V gene. This CDR3 is 15 amino acids long. CDR3 bases: TGTGCCAGCAGCTTGCTTTCTACCCCGAGGCGGACCCAGTACTTC. This encodes CASSLLSTPRRTQYF.

CDR3 nucleotide sequence: TGTGCCAGCAGTCCCGAGGGACAGGGCAGGTCACCCCTCCACTTT. It yields the protein CASSPEGQGRSPLHF. This chain connects TRBV25-1 to TRBJ1-6; 9 positions match TRBD1. The germline gives CDR1 MGHDK, CDR2 SYGVNS. This CDR3 is 15 amino acids long. Germline trimming cut 5 bases from V and 10 bases from J; bases unmatched to any gene: 9.

This clone showed up just once. This chain links TRBV5-1 with TRBJ1-1; 9 bases fit TRBD1. Germline lookup yields CDR1 SGHRS and CDR2 YFSETQ. The CDR3 is made up of 16 amino acids. Trimming removed 4 bases from V and 2 bases from J; junction bases left unmatched: 9. CDR3 coding DNA: TGCGCCAGCAGCCTGCTCGGGACAGGGCTAAACACTGAAGCTTTCTTT. It codes for CASSLLGTGLNTEAFF.

The chain joins TRBV10-3 to TRBJ2-1; unclear D gene. Germline V gene data show CDR1 as ENHRY and CDR2 as SYGVKD. The CDR3 is 11 residues long. V lost 7 bases to trimming and J lost 6 bases, with 7 bases between them. The chain's CDR3 is CAITGANEQFF. CDR3 in DNA: TGTGCCATCACTGGAGCCAATGAGCAGTTCTTC.

The chain uses TRBV6-5 and TRBJ2-7, with D uncertain. The CDR3 is 13 residues long. The V end was cut by 4 bases, the J end by 3 bases, with 10 bases between. Looked up from germline, CDR1 is MNHEY and CDR2 is SVGAGI. DNA of the CDR3: TGTGCCAGCAGTTCCTCGTCTTACTACGAGCAGTACTTC. Translation gives CASSSSSYYEQYF.

The gene calls are TRBV5-8 and TRBJ2-1, with D perhaps TRBD2 (6 bases). The germline V and J ends were trimmed by 10 bases and 4 bases, with 12 bases remaining between them. Germline V CDR1 and CDR2: SGHTS, YDEGEE. The CDR3 is 12 amino acids. As DNA, the CDR3 is TGTGCCGGGGGGAACCTATACAATGAGCAGTTCTTC. This translates into CAGGNLYNEQFF.

The rearrangement joins TRBV10-2 to TRBJ2-7, with a weak D call TRBD1 (5 bases). This CDR3 comprises 12 residues. The germline gives CDR1 WSHSY, CDR2 SAAADI. V lost 1 base, J lost 5 bases, and 6 bases lay in between. CDR3 region: CASSEWTNEQYF. CDR3 DNA: TGCGCCAGCAGTGAGTGGACAAACGAGCAGTACTTC.

The rearrangement links TRBV7-3 to TRBJ2-7, with a possible D match to TRBD1 (6 bases). The V end was cut by 2 bases, the J end by 6 bases, with 14 bases between. CDR1 SGHTA and CDR2 FQGTGA come from the germline V gene. The CDR3 is 14 residues long. The CDR3 loop is CASSLHRVPSEQYF. Written as DNA, the CDR3 is TGTGCCAGCAGCTTACACAGGGTTCCATCCGAGCAGTACTTC.

This chain links TRBV5-1 with TRBJ2-3; possible D gene TRBD1, 5 bases. The CDR3 length is 13 residues. Germline loops: CDR1 SGHRS, CDR2 YFSETQ. The germline V and J ends were trimmed by 3 bases and 1 base, with 6 bases remaining between them. The CDR3 spells CASSSQGTDTQYF. CDR3 nucleotide sequence: TGCGCCAGCAGCTCACAGGGCACAGATACGCAGTATTTT.

This clone was counted a single time. The chain uses TRBV5-5 and TRBJ2-1, with unresolved D. Trimming removed 4 bases from V and 7 bases from J, with 15 bases in between. The germline gives CDR1 SGHKS, CDR2 YYEKEE (reference sequence). This CDR3 is built from 14 residues. The CDR3 here is CASSAGTALNEQFF. The CDR3 DNA reads TGTGCCAGCAGCGCAGGAACCGCCTTAAATGAGCAGTTCTTC.

The V gene is TRBV5-4, the J gene TRBJ1-2, with 11 bases fitting TRBD1. V was clipped by 3 bases and J by 6 bases; unmatched bases: 13. This CDR3 has 17 amino acids. CDR1 and CDR2 (germline): SGHNT, YYREEE (reference sequence). CDR3 DNA sequence: TGTGCCAGCAGCTCTCCGGTCCTGGACAGGGGGCGAGATGGCTACACCTTC. Its translation: CASSSPVLDRGRDGYTF.

V and J are TRBV9 and TRBJ2-1; the D gene is possibly TRBD2 (5 bases). Germline V gives CDR1 SGDLS, CDR2 YYNGEE. The germline V and J ends were trimmed by 5 bases and 6 bases, with 12 bases remaining between them. The CDR3 sequence is 13 residues long. In DNA, the CDR3 is TGTGCCAGCAGTGCCGGACTTTTCAATGAGCAGTTCTTC. Protein product: CASSAGLFNEQFF.

This chain links TRBV6-7 with TRBJ1-2, with 7 nucleotides matching TRBD1. TRBV6-7 is sorted into the ORF group, with uncertain function. J lost 4 bases, V lost 6 bases, and 8 bases had no gene match. The CDR3 runs 14 residues. CDR3 protein: CASRSDRDGYGYTF. CDR3 DNA: TGTGCCAGCAGGAGCGACAGGGATGGCTATGGCTACACCTTC.

This CDR3 reads CASSYSAGGNQPQHF. CDR3 coding DNA: TGTGCCAGCAGTTACTCGGCGGGGGGCAATCAGCCCCAGCATTTT. The genes are TRBV6-5 and TRBJ1-5, with a tentative D call TRBD1 (5 bases). Germline loops: CDR1 MNHEY, CDR2 SVGAGI. The CDR3 runs to 15 residues. Trimming removed 0 bases from V and 2 bases from J, with 8 bases in between.

The chain is built from TRBV30 and TRBJ1-2; tentative D call: TRBD1 (5 bases). The CDR3 runs to 15 residues. Germline V lookup: CDR1 GTSNPN, CDR2 SVGIG (reference sequence). The V and J ends lost 8 bases and 3 bases respectively, with 22 bases between them. CDR3 protein: CALPPGARGDYGYTF. In DNA, the CDR3 is TGTGCCCTTCCTCCGGGAGCCCGAGGGGACTATGGCTACACCTTC.